This T cell receptor beta chain was sequenced in a study of blood T cell dynamics during melanoma immunotherapy. CDR1 and CDR2 from the germline V gene are SNHLY and FYNNEI. CDR3 length: 13 amino acids. The V gene end was trimmed by 9 bases and the J gene end by 3 bases; junction bases not matched to a gene: 3. Remarks on this clone: Its antigen remains unidentified.

TCRdb keeps only in-frame clones here, not all; method: immunoSEQ multiplex PCR. The sample carries 8,500 to 13,000 clones, about nine tenths recorded once. Study results and caveats: Clones driving repertoire changes may be melanoma-specific or general immune activation.

Time point indicated: week 3, after first cycle of checkpoint inhibitor. One draw preceded checkpoint blockade; another followed its first cycle at week 3. Apart from a couple of fast progressors, RECIST 1.1 response was judged 12 weeks post-infusion. The chain couples TRBV2 to TRBJ1-2, with 11 bases identical to TRBD1. The receptor was derived from a human donor with melanoma. The material sequenced was blood, taken from a patient treated with checkpoint blockade. The CDR3 loop reads CARRTGGDYGYTF. The CDR3 coding sequence is TGTGCCAGAAGGACAGGGGGCGACTATGGCTACACCTTC.